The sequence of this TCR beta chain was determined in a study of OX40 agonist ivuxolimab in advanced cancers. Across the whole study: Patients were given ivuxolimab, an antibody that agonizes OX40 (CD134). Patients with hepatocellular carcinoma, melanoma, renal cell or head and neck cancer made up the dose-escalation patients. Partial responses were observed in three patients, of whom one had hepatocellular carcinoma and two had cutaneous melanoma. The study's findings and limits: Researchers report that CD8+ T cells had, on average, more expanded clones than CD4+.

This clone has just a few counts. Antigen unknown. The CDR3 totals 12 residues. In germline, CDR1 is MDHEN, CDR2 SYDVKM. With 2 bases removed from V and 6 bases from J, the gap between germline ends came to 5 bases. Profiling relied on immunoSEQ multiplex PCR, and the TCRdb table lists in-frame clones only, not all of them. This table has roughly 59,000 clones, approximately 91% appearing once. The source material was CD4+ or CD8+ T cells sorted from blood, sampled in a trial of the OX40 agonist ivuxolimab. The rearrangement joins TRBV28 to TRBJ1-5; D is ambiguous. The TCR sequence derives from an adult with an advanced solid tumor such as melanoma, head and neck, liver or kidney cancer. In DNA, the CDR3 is TGTGCCAGCAGTTTACTGACTCAGCCCCAGCATTTT. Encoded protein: CASSLLTQPQHF.